Listed here are 12 T cell receptor beta chains from one sample, sequenced in a study of T cell responses to AZD1222 COVID-19 vaccine. Sequenced by immunoSEQ multiplex PCR; TCRdb stores in-frame clones only, minus some. The table records fewer than 85,000 clones, roughly nine tenths of them present only once. This specimen was peripheral blood, taken on day 0 of MenACWY control vaccination. These receptors were obtained from an adult in good health.

Judged by abundance, this clone is medium-sized. This chain uses TRBV9 with TRBJ1-2; 8 bases match TRBD1. Looked up from germline, CDR1 is SGDLS and CDR2 is YYNGEE. The trim removed 6 bases at V and 5 bases at J, leaving 15 bases unmatched. There are 16 residues in the CDR3. The chain's CDR3 is CASNLNPSGDRYGYTF. The DNA of the CDR3 is TGTGCCAGCAATCTAAACCCCTCGGGGGACAGGTATGGCTACACCTTC.

This sequence joins TRBV27 and TRBJ1-4; a weak D match, TRBD1 (5 bases). Germline-derived CDR1 and CDR2 are MNHEY and SMNVEV (reference sequence). The CDR3 consists of 18 residues. V was trimmed by 5 bases and J by 5 bases, leaving 24 bases between them. The CDR3 loop reads CASSVSGTWAGQNEKLFF. The DNA for the CDR3 is TGTGCCAGCAGTGTAAGTGGGACCTGGGCCGGGCAGAATGAAAAACTGTTTTTT. The full variable domain, its missing parts supplied by reference TRBV27 and TRBJ1-4, is EAQVTQNPRYLITVTGKKLTVTCSQNMNHEYMSWYRQDPGLGLRQIYYSMNVEVTDKGDVPEGYKVSRKEKRNFPLILESPSPNQTSLYFCASSVSGTWAGQNEKLFFGSGTQLSVL.

The chain combines TRBV7-9 with TRBJ1-1; D ambiguous. Germline V gene lookup returns CDR1 SEHNR and CDR2 FQNEAQ (reference sequence). The CDR3 is 11 residues long. V dropped 7 bases and J dropped 0 bases, with 3 bases sitting between them. CDR3 amino acids: CASNMNTEAFF. The CDR3 region has the DNA TGTGCCAGCAACATGAACACTGAAGCTTTCTTT.

The chain joins TRBV19 to TRBJ2-7, with 7 bases lining up with TRBD2. V lost 6 bases and J lost 4; bases outside the gene matches: 6. The CDR3 spans 13 residues. CDR1 and CDR2 from the germline V gene are LNHDA and SQIVND (reference sequence). For the CDR3, the DNA is TGTGCCAGTAGCCGAAGCGGGGCGTACGAGCAGTACTTC. This sequence encodes CASSRSGAYEQYF.

The V and J genes are TRBV10-3 and TRBJ2-5; D perhaps matches TRBD1 (6 bases). Trimming cost V 4 bases and J 5 bases, with 8 bases left between them. The CDR3 has 12 residues. CDR1 is ENHRY and CDR2 is SYGVKD in the germline V gene. The CDR3 region is CAISVDRETQYF. Written as DNA, the CDR3 is TGTGCCATCAGTGTCGACAGGGAGACCCAGTACTTC.

Only one count was recorded for this clone. The rearrangement joins TRBV9 to TRBJ1-1; D is perhaps TRBD1 (5 bases). The V end was cut by 2 bases, the J end by 11 bases, with 19 bases between. CDR1 is SGDLS and CDR2 is YYNGEE in the germline V gene. The CDR3 is made up of 14 amino acids. Written as DNA, the CDR3 is TGTGCCAGCAGCGTCGGGGGGAGTCGGGCGTCGGCTTTCTTT. This sequence encodes CASSVGGSRASAFF.

V is TRBV27 and J is TRBJ2-7; possibly TRBD1 or TRBD2 for D (5 bases each). V was trimmed by 0 bases and J by 7 bases, leaving 16 bases between them. The CDR3 loop spans 15 amino acids. Germline V gives CDR1 MNHEY, CDR2 SMNVEV (reference sequence). CDR3: CASSLSPGHSWEQYF. DNA of the CDR3: TGTGCCAGCAGTTTATCCCCGGGGCACTCTTGGGAGCAGTACTTC.

The V call is TRBV28, the J call TRBJ2-7, with a tentative D call TRBD1 (6 bases). The V and J ends lost 7 bases and 6 bases respectively, with 16 bases between them. This CDR3 is built from 13 residues. Per germline, CDR1 MDHEN and CDR2 SYDVKM. CDR3: CASTRPGEGEQYF. For the CDR3, the DNA is TGTGCCAGCACCAGACCAGGGGAAGGCGAGCAGTACTTC.

The rearrangement uses TRBV9 and TRBJ2-1; 11 nucleotides line up with TRBD2. Trimming cost V 4 bases and J 8 bases; bases outside gene matches: 11. CDR3 length: 16 residues. CDR1 and CDR2 (germline): SGDLS, YYNGEE. In nucleotides, the CDR3 is TGTGCCAGCAGCTCCCGGGCTAGCGGGAGGTTGTATGAGCAGTTCTTC. As protein: CASSSRASGRLYEQFF. The full variable domain, rest sourced from reference TRBV9 and TRBJ2-1, is DSGVTQTPKHLITATGQRVTLRCSPRSGDLSVYWYQQSLDQGLQFLIQYYNGEERAKGNILERFSAQQFPDLHSELNLSSLELGDSALYFCASSSRASGRLYEQFFGPGTRLTVL.

This clone was observed a handful of times. The rearrangement joins TRBV6-4 to TRBJ2-3, with D perhaps matching TRBD1 (6 bases). The CDR3 covers 15 residues. V was clipped by 2 bases and J by 0 bases, with 9 bases between them. CDR1 and CDR2 (germline): MRHNA, SNTAGT. The CDR3 protein is CASSDGGASTDTQYF. The CDR3 DNA reads as TGTGCCAGCAGTGACGGGGGCGCTAGCACAGATACGCAGTATTTT.

The genes are TRBV7-3 and TRBJ1-1, with TRBD1 matching over 7 bases. V dropped 5 bases and J dropped 1; count of bases not matched to a gene: 4. This CDR3 has 14 residues. Germline CDR1 and CDR2: SGHTA and FQGTGA. As DNA, the CDR3 is TGTGCCAGCAGCAGCGGGACAGCGAACACTGAAGCTTTCTTT. Its translation is CASSSGTANTEAFF.

The CDR3, as DNA: TGTGCCAGTAGTATAGAACCGAATAGCAATCAGCCCCAGCATTTT. This codes for CASSIEPNSNQPQHF. The V gene is TRBV19, the J gene TRBJ1-5; D call uncertain. This CDR3 region has 15 residues. Germline lookup yields CDR1 LNHDA and CDR2 SQIVND (reference sequence). With 0 bases removed from V and 0 bases from J, the gap between germline ends came to 6 bases.